The 25 T cell receptor beta chains given below trace back to one sample, sequenced in a study of blood T cell repertoires in COVID-19. The method was immunoSEQ multiplex PCR; TCRdb's version includes in-frame clones alone and lacks a portion of them. The sample lists fewer than 35,000 clones, roughly 84% occurring once. The sample comprised peripheral blood. Every receptor here comes from a human donor in a cohort sampled during active COVID-19.

This clone came up once. The V gene is TRBV30, the J gene TRBJ2-1; no reliable D call. The CDR3 contains 13 residues. Deletions cut 4 bases from V and 1 base from J, with 8 bases between. Germline-derived CDR1 and CDR2 are GTSNPN and SVGIG (reference sequence). The CDR3 here is CAWNGDSYNEQFF. The CDR3 DNA reads TGTGCCTGGAACGGTGATTCCTACAATGAGCAGTTCTTC.

The rearrangement joins TRBV13 to TRBJ2-1; D not certain. Germline V gives CDR1 PRHDT, CDR2 FYEKMQ (reference sequence). V dropped 3 bases and J dropped 5 bases, with 2 bases sitting between them. The CDR3 is 11 residues long. The CDR3: CASSFNNEQFF. The CDR3 DNA reads TGTGCCAGCAGCTTTAACAATGAGCAGTTCTTC.

The chain combines TRBV11-2 with TRBJ2-1; D is perhaps TRBD1 (6 bases). The CDR3 spans 16 residues. In germline, CDR1 is SGHAT, CDR2 FQNNGV. Trimming shortened V by 1 base and J by 0 bases, and 10 bases separated the two germline ends. The CDR3 region has the DNA TGTGCCAGCAGCTTAGTTAGGGGGAGCTCCTACAATGAGCAGTTCTTC. Its translation is CASSLVRGSSYNEQFF.

The chain links TRBV5-8 to TRBJ2-3, with 7 bases identical to TRBD1. Germline-derived CDR1 and CDR2 are SGHTS and YDEGEE. The ends lost 0 bases at V and 6 bases at J; junction bases unmatched: 7. This CDR3 comprises 15 residues. In nucleotides, the CDR3 is TGTGCCAGCAGCTTGGCGGGACAGATACCCGATACGCAGTATTTT. Its protein product is CASSLAGQIPDTQYF.

The J gene is TRBJ2-3, the V gene TRBV18; unclear D gene. There are 13 residues in the CDR3. CDR1 KGHSH and CDR2 LQKENI come from the germline V gene. The germline V and J ends were trimmed by 3 bases and 5 bases, with 9 bases remaining between them. The CDR3 sequence: CASSPSAGDTQYF. CDR3 sequence (DNA): TGTGCCAGCTCACCCTCAGCAGGAGATACGCAGTATTTT.

The rearrangement uses TRBV3-1 (or the pseudogene TRBV3-2) and TRBJ2-7; 7 nucleotides align to TRBD2. The germline V gene encodes CDR1 LGHDT and CDR2 YNNKEL (reference sequence). Germline trimming cut 0 bases from V and 9 bases from J; bases unmatched to any gene: 14. The CDR3 totals 16 residues. DNA for the CDR3: TGTGCCAGCAGCCAAGAGCCCTCCGGGAGGCTAGGTGGGCAGTACTTC. It is translated as CASSQEPSGRLGGQYF.

By share, this clone ranks as medium-sized. The V gene is TRBV18, the J gene TRBJ2-7; the match to TRBD1 covers 9 bases. V was pared by 4 bases and J by 7 bases, with 11 bases of the junction left unmatched. The CDR3 is made up of 15 amino acids. The germline gives CDR1 KGHSH, CDR2 LQKENI. The CDR3 sequence: CASSLEQGAEGEQYF. CDR3 in DNA: TGTGCCAGCTCACTGGAACAGGGGGCCGAGGGGGAGCAGTACTTC.

J is TRBJ1-4 and V is TRBV11-2, with D hard to call. V was cut by 1 base and J by 5 bases, with 5 bases left in between. The V gene's germline CDR1 is SGHAT and CDR2 FQNNGV. This CDR3 spans 13 amino acids. CDR3 DNA sequence: TGTGCCAGCAGCTTAGCCAGGAATGAAAAACTGTTTTTT. This codes for CASSLARNEKLFF.

This sequence joins TRBV30 and TRBJ1-5; D may be TRBD1 (6 bases). CDR3 length equals 14 residues. The germline CDR1 and CDR2 sequences are GTSNPN and SVGIG (reference sequence). The germline V and J ends were trimmed by 0 bases and 3 bases, with 9 bases remaining between them. CDR3 DNA: TGTGCCTGGAGTGTGACAGGCTACAATCAGCCCCAGCATTTT. It is translated as CAWSVTGYNQPQHF.

The rearrangement joins TRBV18 to TRBJ2-1, with a tentative D call TRBD1 (7 bases). The germline V gene encodes CDR1 KGHSH and CDR2 LQKENI. The length of the CDR3 is 18 residues. With 3 bases removed from V and 7 bases from J, the gap between germline ends came to 25 bases. The CDR3 sequence: CASSPDWGRQGRGNEQFF. CDR3 coding DNA: TGTGCCAGCTCACCTGACTGGGGTCGACAGGGTCGGGGGAATGAGCAGTTCTTC.

This chain links TRBV20-1 with TRBJ2-5; 13 bases line up with TRBD2. CDR1 and CDR2 from the germline V gene are DFQATT and SNEGSKA (reference sequence). The CDR3 has 19 amino acids. V lost 3 bases, J lost 5 bases, and 18 bases stayed unmatched. CDR3 sequence: CSASLVGGLAGRKSETQYF. In DNA form, the CDR3 reads TGCAGTGCTAGTCTAGTAGGGGGACTAGCGGGGAGGAAGAGTGAGACCCAGTACTTC.

The chain employs TRBV12-5 and TRBJ2-2, with 8 positions matching TRBD2. Germline CDR1 and CDR2: LGHNT and FRNRAP. V shed 6 bases and J 7 bases; nucleotides not matched to a gene: 7. This CDR3 is built from 14 residues. The CDR3 is CASGPGGHDGELFF. Written as DNA, the CDR3 is TGTGCTAGTGGCCCGGGGGGGCATGACGGGGAGCTGTTTTTT.

The chain joins TRBV6-1 to TRBJ1-1; a weak D match, TRBD1 (5 bases). Per the germline V gene, CDR1 is MNHNS and CDR2 is SASEGT. The CDR3 has 14 residues. The V and J ends lost 2 bases and 4 bases respectively, with 11 bases between them. CDR3 protein: CASSEQGWGTEAFF. The CDR3 DNA reads as TGTGCCAGCAGTGAACAGGGTTGGGGCACTGAAGCTTTCTTT.

The gene calls are TRBV4-1 and TRBJ2-1; no reliable D call. Trimming shortened V by 2 bases and J by 1 base, and 9 bases separated the two germline ends. The CDR3 has 15 amino acids. Germline loops: CDR1 MGHRA, CDR2 YSYEKL. CDR3 DNA: TGCGCCAGCAGCCAATCCCCCCCGTCCTACAATGAGCAGTTCTTC. This sequence encodes CASSQSPPSYNEQFF.

The chain recombines TRBV5-1 with TRBJ2-7; 10 positions agree with TRBD2. V shed 1 base, J shed 1 base, and the junction held 2 bases outside the gene matches. Germline assignment: CDR1 SGHRS and CDR2 YFSETQ. The CDR3 extends over 15 amino acids. CDR3 nucleotides: TGCGCCAGCAGCTTGCGACTAGCGGGTTCCTACGAGCAGTACTTC. Translated, it gives CASSLRLAGSYEQYF.

The V and J genes are TRBV5-1 and TRBJ2-2; D may be TRBD2 (6 bases). The CDR3 loop spans 15 amino acids. V was shortened by 2 bases and J by 0 bases, with 8 bases between the two germline ends. Germline V gene data show CDR1 as SGHRS and CDR2 as YFSETQ. DNA for the CDR3: TGCGCCAGCAGCTTCGGGGGAACGAACACCGGGGAGCTGTTTTTT. This encodes CASSFGGTNTGELFF. The complete variable domain, with remaining parts taken from reference TRBV5-1 and TRBJ2-2, reads KAGVTQTPRYLIKTRGQQVTLSCSPISGHRSVSWYQQTPGQGLQFLFEYFSETQRNKGNFPGRFSGRQFSNSRSEMNVSTLELGDSALYLCASSFGGTNTGELFFGEGSRLTVL.

The rearrangement links TRBV3-1 (or the pseudogene TRBV3-2) to TRBJ1-1; D perhaps matches TRBD1 (6 bases). Germline V CDR1 and CDR2: LGHDT, YNNKEL (reference sequence). This CDR3 spans 13 amino acids. V was trimmed by 8 bases and J by 5 bases, leaving 15 bases between them. CDR3 DNA: TGTGCCAGCGGGGGACACGGTGGGACTGAAGCTTTCTTT. Its translation: CASGGHGGTEAFF.

The rearrangement uses TRBV6-6 and TRBJ2-2; 12 bases align to TRBD2. The V gene end was trimmed by 5 bases and the J gene end by 3 bases; junction bases not matched to a gene: 4. Germline CDR1 MNHNY, CDR2 SVGAGI (reference sequence). There are 16 residues in the CDR3. The CDR3: CASSRLAGDYTGELFF. CDR3 DNA sequence: TGTGCCAGCAGTCGACTAGCGGGGGACTACACCGGGGAGCTGTTTTTT.

V and J are TRBV6-5 and TRBJ1-3; D perhaps matches TRBD1 (5 bases). This CDR3 comprises 15 residues. CDR1 is MNHEY and CDR2 is SVGAGI in the germline V gene. The V and J ends lost 5 bases and 0 bases respectively, with 11 bases between them. The CDR3 region is CASSPVGASGNTIYF. Here the CDR3 DNA reads TGTGCCAGCAGTCCCGTAGGGGCCTCTGGAAACACCATATATTTT.

The V and J genes are TRBV6-5 and TRBJ1-5; D is unresolved. V was trimmed by 0 bases and J by 2 bases, leaving 5 bases between them. This CDR3 has 14 amino acids. Germline CDR1 MNHEY, CDR2 SVGAGI. As DNA, the CDR3 is TGTGCCAGCAGTTACTCCCAGGGCAATCAGCCCCAGCATTTT. It specifies CASSYSQGNQPQHF.

V is TRBV5-1 and J is TRBJ2-2, with 12 positions matching TRBD2. This CDR3 has 17 residues. The J segment lost 1 base and the V segment lost 4 bases, leaving 5 bases of the junction unmatched. The germline CDR1 and CDR2 sequences are SGHRS and YFSETQ. The CDR3 region has the DNA TGCGCCAGCAGCCCAGGACTAGCGGGGCGGAACACCGGGGAGCTGTTTTTT. It yields the protein CASSPGLAGRNTGELFF.

The chain employs TRBV3-1 (or the pseudogene TRBV3-2) and TRBJ2-5; 11 positions agree with TRBD2. Germline lookup yields CDR1 LGHDT and CDR2 YNNKEL (reference sequence). The V segment lost 4 bases and the J segment 5 bases; nucleotides outside the gene matches: 15. The CDR3 has 18 amino acids. The CDR3 DNA reads as TGTGCCAGCAGCCCCTGCCGGGGTAGCGGGGGGGCAGGGGAGACCCAGTACTTC. It codes for CASSPCRGSGGAGETQYF.

The J gene is TRBJ1-3, the V gene TRBV6-5, with D unclear. V was trimmed by 0 bases and J by 0 bases, leaving 9 bases between them. The CDR3 totals 16 residues. The germline V gene encodes CDR1 MNHEY and CDR2 SVGAGI. CDR3 residues: CASSYSMTSSGNTIYF. In nucleotides, the CDR3 is TGTGCCAGCAGTTACTCGATGACTAGCTCTGGAAACACCATATATTTT.

This rearrangement joins TRBV6-6 to TRBJ2-3; TRBD2 aligns across 10 bases. The V gene's germline CDR1 is MNHNY and CDR2 SVGAGI (reference sequence). This CDR3 region has 15 residues. Losses at the gene ends were 8 bases for V and 5 bases for J; bases not matched to a gene: 10. CDR3 coding DNA: TGTGCCAGCCGAGCGGGGGGGCCTCCCATAGATACGCAGTATTTT. It yields the protein CASRAGGPPIDTQYF.

The chain couples TRBV9 to TRBJ2-6; 10 bases line up with TRBD1. Germline CDR1 is SGDLS and CDR2 is YYNGEE. CDR3 length: 17 amino acids. Losses at the gene ends were 4 bases for V and 0 bases for J; bases not matched to a gene: 4. In DNA, the CDR3 is TGTGCCAGCAGCTTCGGGACAGGGGACTCTGGGGCCAACGTCCTGACTTTC. Residues: CASSFGTGDSGANVLTF.